This T cell receptor beta chain was recorded in a study of T cells after yellow fever vaccination. Study-wide results and caveats: Reappearing after the booster were most of the clones from primary vaccination (less than 97% CD4, around 90% CD8). Abundant bulk-derived clonotypes could contaminate FACS-sorted repertoires. The secondary response was weaker but peaked faster, day 5 versus 15. The CD4 and CD8 compartments had a small share of their clonotypes in common.

TCRdb re-called the 5' RACE reads through MiXCR, storing one row per CDR3 protein. This table has a few hundred thousand distinct CDR3 sequences, around an eighth appearing once. This CDR3 is built from 14 residues. The V end lost 4 bases, the J end lost 4 bases, and 13 bases lay between the germline ends. A note on this clonotype: The antigen is not known.

This clonotype originated in a man between 18 and 35 years old who received the YFV17D yellow fever vaccine. This chain connects TRBV12-3 or TRBV12-4 to TRBJ2-5, with D possibly being TRBD1 (6 bases). The sequencing here drew on CD4+ T cells sorted from PBMCs, taken 15 days after the yellow fever booster vaccination. The CDR3: CASSWQGIRETQYF. CDR3 sequence (DNA): TGTGCCAGCAGTTGGCAGGGGATCCGAGAGACCCAGTACTTC.